The rows below give T cell receptor beta chains drawn from one sample of a study of blood T cell repertoires in COVID-19. Data came from immunoSEQ multiplex PCR; TCRdb stores just in-frame clones and leaves some out. The sample consists of about 310,000 clones, around 90% of them appearing once. Sequencing was performed on peripheral blood. The receptors here all came from a woman in her thirties or forties with COVID-19, enrolled during active disease. CDR3s include the opening cysteine and the closing phenylalanine or tryptophan. The order of the fields is J gene, V gene, clone size, D gene, CDR3 protein, CDR3 DNA. D genes are given only for firm matches. Not all rows give a size; the values are once, few, many and, for expanded clones, a class.

j_call: TRBJ1-5
v_call: TRBV7-2
clone_size: -
d_call: TRBD1
cdr3_aa: CASSARTGLNQPQHF
cdr3_nt: TGTGCCAGCAGCGCCCGGACAGGGCTCAATCAGCCCCAGCATTTT

j_call: TRBJ2-2
v_call: TRBV18
clone_size: -
d_call: -
cdr3_aa: CASSPLKGENTGELFF
cdr3_nt: TGTGCCAGCTCACCATTGAAAGGGGAGAACACCGGGGAGCTGTTTTTT

j_call: TRBJ1-1
v_call: TRBV7-2
clone_size: few
d_call: TRBD1
cdr3_aa: CASSLVPPGGGSGTEAFF
cdr3_nt: TGTGCCAGCAGCTTAGTTCCTCCAGGGGGCGGTTCGGGGACTGAAGCTTTCTTT

j_call: TRBJ1-3
v_call: TRBV9
clone_size: -
d_call: TRBD1
cdr3_aa: CASSTGQDNSGNTIYF
cdr3_nt: TGTGCCAGCAGCACCGGACAGGACAACTCTGGAAACACCATATATTTT

j_call: TRBJ2-3
v_call: TRBV28
clone_size: -
d_call: TRBD2
cdr3_aa: CASSAPSGRAPDTQYF
cdr3_nt: TGTGCCAGCAGCGCACCTAGCGGGAGGGCCCCAGATACGCAGTATTTT

j_call: TRBJ1-2
v_call: TRBV6-5
clone_size: -
d_call: -
cdr3_aa: CASSYSRDRSYGYTF
cdr3_nt: TGTGCCAGCAGTTACTCGAGAGACAGGTCCTATGGCTACACCTTC

j_call: TRBJ1-6
v_call: TRBV19
clone_size: -
d_call: TRBD1
cdr3_aa: CASSRETGTGNSPLHF
cdr3_nt: TGTGCCAGTAGTAGGGAGACAGGGACGGGAAATTCACCCCTCCACTTT

j_call: TRBJ1-1
v_call: TRBV5-5
clone_size: -
d_call: -
cdr3_aa: CASSSQGGTEAFF
cdr3_nt: TGTGCCAGCAGCTCTCAGGGAGGCACTGAAGCTTTCTTT

j_call: TRBJ1-2
v_call: TRBV9
clone_size: -
d_call: TRBD1
cdr3_aa: CASQQGNRNYGYTF
cdr3_nt: TGTGCCAGCCAACAGGGGAATCGCAACTATGGCTACACCTTC

j_call: TRBJ2-6
v_call: TRBV12-5
clone_size: -
d_call: -
cdr3_aa: CASGWGTGPGANVLTF
cdr3_nt: TGTGCTAGTGGTTGGGGGACTGGGCCTGGGGCCAACGTCCTGACTTTC

j_call: TRBJ1-5
v_call: TRBV7-2
clone_size: once
d_call: -
cdr3_aa: CASGTGRNQPQHF
cdr3_nt: TGTGCCAGCGGAACAGGGAGAAATCAGCCCCAGCATTTT

j_call: TRBJ2-5
v_call: TRBV5-1
clone_size: -
d_call: -
cdr3_aa: CASSSETAGETQYF
cdr3_nt: TGCGCCAGCAGCAGTGAGACGGCGGGAGAGACCCAGTACTTC

j_call: TRBJ2-2
v_call: TRBV4-1
clone_size: -
d_call: -
cdr3_aa: CASSPTQGNTGELFF
cdr3_nt: TGCGCCAGCAGCCCGACACAGGGTAACACCGGGGAGCTGTTTTTT

j_call: TRBJ2-5
v_call: TRBV5-1
clone_size: -
d_call: -
cdr3_aa: CASSFRQGETQYF
cdr3_nt: TGCGCCAGCAGCTTTCGGCAGGGAGAGACCCAGTACTTC

j_call: TRBJ1-2
v_call: TRBV5-6
clone_size: -
d_call: TRBD1
cdr3_aa: CASSYDRGVGYTF
cdr3_nt: TGTGCCAGCAGCTATGACAGGGGAGTGGGCTACACCTTC

j_call: TRBJ2-1
v_call: TRBV19
clone_size: -
d_call: TRBD2
cdr3_aa: CASSIEWREGSYNEQFF
cdr3_nt: TGTGCCAGTAGTATAGAGTGGCGGGAGGGCTCCTACAATGAGCAGTTCTTC

j_call: TRBJ2-2
v_call: TRBV7-3
clone_size: -
d_call: TRBD1
cdr3_aa: CASSLSAGGTGELFF
cdr3_nt: TGTGCCAGCAGCTTATCGGCAGGGGGCACCGGGGAGCTGTTTTTT

j_call: TRBJ2-3
v_call: TRBV5-6
clone_size: -
d_call: TRBD1
cdr3_aa: CASSPLGQGGTDTQYF
cdr3_nt: TGTGCCAGCAGCCCCCTCGGACAGGGGGGCACAGATACGCAGTATTTT

j_call: TRBJ2-7
v_call: TRBV27
clone_size: -
d_call: -
cdr3_aa: CASSSRGLYEQYF
cdr3_nt: TGTGCCAGCAGTTCCCGAGGACTCTACGAGCAGTACTTC

j_call: TRBJ2-7
v_call: TRBV7-2
clone_size: few
d_call: TRBD1
cdr3_aa: CASSRGGVYEQYF
cdr3_nt: TGTGCCAGCAGCCGAGGGGGCGTCTACGAGCAGTACTTC